This T cell receptor beta chain was sequenced during a study of blood T cell repertoires in COVID-19 (TCRdb year 2020). At the level of the whole study: Samples from collaborators originated in the United States, Italy and Spain and spanned both the acute and convalescent phases of COVID-19. The repertoires were released in a freely available public database meant as a resource for research on the immune response to SARS-CoV-2. Deeply sampled blood TCRbeta repertoires from subjects exposed to, actively infected with, or recovered from COVID-19 were included in the dataset. The material from the prospective study consisted of cDNA or gDNA derived from T cells, B-cell-depleted T cells, or PBMCs. A de-identified subject ID, COVID-19 status, age in years and sex were almost always included in the sample metadata. Samples came from the ongoing ImmuneRACE study (first 160 participants) plus 1,254 subjects from 6 global collaborators. Where available, HLA class I and class II types were obtained from metadata supplied by the sample provider rather than from assay-based typing. Study-level results and caveats: The amount of clinical and demographic metadata varied by source and participant and was provided uncurated.

The germline V end is reduced by 7 bases and the J end by 5 bases; junction bases left unmatched: 17. From the germline V gene (reference sequence), CDR1 is LGHDT and CDR2 is YNNKEL. The CDR3 has 18 amino acids, counting the end cysteine and phenylalanine. Left in the record is the CDR3 DNA by itself, 54 bases read in frame from the first base. TCRbeta CDR3 regions were amplified from genomic DNA by means of the immunoSEQ Assay, a bias-controlled multiplex PCR. The paper's processing steps were these. The number of nucleated cells in each sample was estimated from the amplification of reference gene primers within the assay. To quantify the absolute abundance of each unique TCRbeta CDR3 rearrangement, sequence reads were collapsed and filtered. Productive Simpson clonality was computed per sample as the square root of Simpson's diversity index over productive rearrangements. This immuneACCESS table, as held by TCRdb, lists in-frame sequences with V and J called but not all clones. Of the missing ones, under half trace to an unresolved V gene in checked studies; the others have no known cause. From that table come the V and J calls and clone size; the DNA was used to work out D and trimming. Counted in this sample were approximately 490,000 clones; roughly 90% of them appeared once. The ten largest clones add up to 0.7% of the sample.

In the prospective study, participants were roughly 18 to 89 years old, resided in about 25 geographic areas of the United States, and were enrolled through a virtual design. Cohort assignment in the prospective study relied on participant-reported clinical history from a screening survey and a study questionnaire. Recovered participants in ImmuneRACE Cohort 3 were defined by two consecutive negative NP/OP PCR tests, clearance by a healthcare professional, or resolution of symptoms. Each participant in the prospective study had whole blood, serum and a nasopharyngeal or oropharyngeal swab collected by mobile phlebotomists. Prospective study participants could optionally give additional blood draws and questionnaires over an approximately 2-month period. Blood samples from the prospective study were shipped frozen or at room temperature prior to DNA extraction. For this clone: The clone's antigen remains unknown. Nothing much larger sits one base from this clone, and base qualities are not available.

Source material: PBMCs or T cells enriched from blood (not recorded which). The rearranged segments are TRBV3-1 (or the pseudogene TRBV3-2) and TRBJ2-1, with 10 central nucleotides matching TRBD2. This clonotype was sampled from a woman aged 18 to 35 who had recovered from COVID-19. The CDR3 corresponds to CASTRRLITSGVHNEQFF. The bases read TGTGCCAGCACCCGGAGACTAATTACTAGCGGGGTTCACAATGAGCAGTTCTTC.